This TCR beta chain was observed in a study of T cells in Graves' hyperthyroidism and ophthalmopathy. Deletions cut 6 bases from V and 0 bases from J, with 11 bases between. The CDR3 runs 15 residues. Per germline, CDR1 KGHSH and CDR2 LQKENI. It was RNA transcripts that yielded the amplified TCR beta CDR3 regions. RT-PCR in the first round (using the HTBI primer set) targeted the TCR CDR3. TCRdb itself ran the multiplex PCR reads through MiXCR, one entry per CDR3 protein. The sample shows under 250,000 distinct CDR3 sequences, 24% of them seen only once. This clonotype was detected ten times or more. The receptor was derived from a woman aged 40-49 years with Graves' ophthalmopathy. The V and J genes are TRBV18 and TRBJ2-2; D possibly uses TRBD1 or TRBD2 (5 bases each). The sample taken for sequencing was blood. CDR3 DNA sequence: TGTGCCAGCTCCTTCGGGGCAACGAACACCGGGGAGCTGTTTTTT. Amino acids: CASSFGATNTGELFF.